The 23 T cell receptor beta chains below all came from one sample that was sequenced in a study of T cell changes during pregnancy in multiple sclerosis. Generated by immunoSEQ multiplex PCR, the TCRdb table keeps only in-frame clones and is missing some. The table records about 31,000 clones, around 90% of them present only once. Sample: CD8+ T cells from peripheral blood mononuclear cells, taken before pregnancy. The source is a female donor with multiple sclerosis, enrolled in a pregnancy study.

This clone turned up a few times. This chain uses TRBV27 with TRBJ1-2; 7 bases match TRBD1. The V gene end was trimmed by 8 bases and the J gene end by 6 bases; junction bases not matched to a gene: 9. Germline V CDR1 and CDR2: MNHEY, SMNVEV (reference sequence). The CDR3 runs to 13 residues. CDR3 amino acids: CASSTGSPNGYTF. CDR3 nucleotides: TGTGCCAGCTCGACAGGGAGCCCTAATGGCTACACCTTC.

The rearrangement joins TRBV4-3 to TRBJ2-7; 8 bases match TRBD1. Per germline, CDR1 LGHNA and CDR2 YSLEER. This CDR3 comprises 15 residues. V gave up 3 bases and J gave up 3 bases; unmatched junction bases: 7. CDR3 residues: CASSHGQGPNYEQYF. In nucleotides, the CDR3 is TGCGCCAGCAGCCATGGACAGGGCCCCAACTACGAGCAGTACTTC.

This rearrangement joins TRBV7-9 to TRBJ1-6; a weak D match, TRBD1 (5 bases). The V and J ends lost 7 bases and 7 bases respectively, with 8 bases between them. CDR1 is SEHNR, CDR2 FQNEAQ, per germline (reference sequence). CDR3 length equals 12 residues. CDR3 protein: CASTGINSPLHF. The CDR3 DNA sequence: TGTGCCAGCACAGGGATCAATTCACCCCTCCACTTT.

The rearrangement joins TRBV19 to TRBJ1-1, with 9 positions matching TRBD1. The CDR3 totals 17 residues. V lost 7 bases, J lost 5 bases, and 17 bases stayed unmatched. The germline V gene has CDR1 LNHDA and CDR2 SQIVND (reference sequence). Written as DNA, the CDR3 is TGTGCCAGTAAGGTGTACGAAACAGGGGGCGCGGGGACTGAAGCTTTCTTT. Its protein is CASKVYETGGAGTEAFF.

V gene TRBV15 combines with J gene TRBJ2-5, with D tentatively TRBD2 (5 bases). The V gene lost 1 base and the J gene lost 5 bases, with 14 bases spanning the gap. Germline CDR1 reads LNHNV; CDR2 reads YYDKDF (reference sequence). CDR3 length: 15 amino acids. The CDR3 spells CATSRVGGDLETQYF. CDR3 coding DNA: TGTGCCACCAGCAGAGTAGGAGGTGATTTGGAGACCCAGTACTTC.

The rearrangement joins TRBV4-1 to TRBJ1-3; TRBD1 agrees at 8 bases. CDR1 is MGHRA, CDR2 YSYEKL, per germline. Germline trimming cut 3 bases from V and 2 bases from J; bases unmatched to any gene: 3. The CDR3 has 15 residues. CDR3 loop: CASSQLQGAGNTIYF. DNA for the CDR3: TGCGCCAGCAGCCAGCTACAGGGGGCTGGAAACACCATATATTTT.

V gene TRBV4-3 combines with J gene TRBJ2-1, with D maybe TRBD2 (5 bases). Trimming stripped 2 bases from V and 6 bases from J, with 14 bases between. The CDR3 length is 15 residues. The germline V gene has CDR1 LGHNA and CDR2 YSLEER. The CDR3 DNA is TGCGCCAGCAGCCAAATGCTCAGAGAGGGCAATGAGCAGTTCTTC. It yields the protein CASSQMLREGNEQFF.

This clone appeared a single time. The J gene is TRBJ2-3, the V gene TRBV12-2; TRBD2, as called in the table, went unchecked against the DNA. TRBV12-2 corresponds to a pseudogene. The CDR3 loop spans 15 amino acids. CDR3 amino acids: CASRFDTGSSDTQYF. CDR3 in DNA: TGTGCAAGTCGCTTTGATACCGGGTCGTCAGATACGCAGTATTTT.

The chain employs TRBV11-2 and TRBJ2-2; 16 nucleotides align to TRBD2. This CDR3 has 18 amino acids. The V gene's germline CDR1 is SGHAT and CDR2 FQNNGV. V shed 5 bases, J shed 1 base, and the junction held 4 bases outside the gene matches. The CDR3 here is CASSLGTSGRENTGELFF. The CDR3 bases are TGTGCCAGCAGCCTGGGGACTAGCGGGAGGGAGAACACCGGGGAGCTGTTTTTT.

The V call is TRBV5-1, the J call TRBJ2-1; D gene uncertain. Trimming left V 0 bases short and J 0 bases short, with 7 bases between. Germline V gene lookup returns CDR1 SGHRS and CDR2 YFSETQ. The CDR3 covers 15 residues. CDR3 nucleotides: TGCGCCAGCAGCTTGGACTTAAGCTCCTACAATGAGCAGTTCTTC. Residues: CASSLDLSSYNEQFF. Drawing the rest from reference TRBV5-1 and TRBJ2-1, the complete variable domain is KAGVTQTPRYLIKTRGQQVTLSCSPISGHRSVSWYQQTPGQGLQFLFEYFSETQRNKGNFPGRFSGRQFSNSRSEMNVSTLELGDSALYLCASSLDLSSYNEQFFGPGTRLTVL.

This clone was recorded only once. The genes are TRBV2 and TRBJ2-1, with 9 bases fitting TRBD1. From germline, CDR1 is SNHLY and CDR2 FYNNEI. V lost 4 bases and J lost 4; bases outside the gene matches: 5. This CDR3 spans 15 amino acids. The CDR3: CASSAGQGVYNEQFF. CDR3 sequence (DNA): TGTGCCAGCAGTGCGGGACAGGGAGTGTACAATGAGCAGTTCTTC.

The chain couples TRBV15 to TRBJ2-4; TRBD2 agrees at 7 bases. CDR3 length: 17 amino acids. V was clipped by 3 bases and J by 0 bases; unmatched bases: 8. Germline CDR1 LNHNV, CDR2 YYDKDF (reference sequence). The DNA for the CDR3 is TGTGCCACCAGCAGCTCCTCTAGCGGCTTAGCCAAAAACATTCAGTACTTC. It is translated as CATSSSSSGLAKNIQYF.

This chain links TRBV2 with TRBJ2-2; 10 nucleotides line up with TRBD2. With 4 bases clipped from V and 4 bases from J, the junction kept 6 bases outside the gene matches. This CDR3 comprises 16 residues. The germline V gene encodes CDR1 SNHLY and CDR2 FYNNEI. The chain's CDR3 is CASSAAGGWGTGELFF. In nucleotides, the CDR3 is TGTGCCAGCAGTGCAGCGGGGGGGTGGGGCACCGGGGAGCTGTTTTTT.

The rearrangement joins TRBV5-1 to TRBJ2-7; D is perhaps TRBD1 (6 bases). The CDR3 sequence is 14 residues long. Trimming pared 1 base from V and 4 bases from J, leaving 12 bases between. CDR1 and CDR2 (germline): SGHRS, YFSETQ. CDR3 nucleotide sequence: TGCGCCAGCAGCTTGTCCCAGGGGACGTACGAGCAGTACTTC. Residues: CASSLSQGTYEQYF.

Of note for this clone: The junction shows a germline mismatch at one end, possibly a read error. The chain employs TRBV7-7 and TRBJ2-1; 9 bases agree with TRBD2. This CDR3 has 16 residues. Germline values: CDR1 SSHAT, CDR2 FNYEAQ (reference sequence). DNA of the CDR3: TGTGCTAGCAGCTTTCTGGGACTAGCAGATTACAATGAGCAGTTCTTC. Translation gives CASSFLGLADYNEQFF.

The V and J genes are TRBV7-8 and TRBJ2-1, with a possible D match to TRBD1 (5 bases). The ends were cut back, 5 bases at V and 9 bases at J, with 14 bases in the middle. The germline V gene has CDR1 SGHVS and CDR2 FQNEAQ. The CDR3 has 13 amino acids. The CDR3 here is CASSDRLGPEQFF. CDR3 nucleotide sequence: TGTGCCAGCAGCGACCGGCTGGGGCCTGAGCAGTTCTTC.

The chain uses TRBV2 and TRBJ2-1, with 8 bases aligning to TRBD2. This CDR3 region has 15 residues. Trimming removed 3 bases from V and 5 bases from J; junction bases left unmatched: 6. Looked up from germline, CDR1 is SNHLY and CDR2 is FYNNEI. The CDR3 nucleotides are TGTGCCAGCAGTGATTTTACTAGCGGAAACAATGAGCAGTTCTTC. Protein sequence: CASSDFTSGNNEQFF.

The gene calls are TRBV11-3 and TRBJ2-1; 11 bases map to TRBD2. The CDR3 spans 14 residues. Germline CDR1 reads SGHNT; CDR2 reads YENEEA. The V gene end was trimmed by 5 bases and the J gene end by 7 bases; junction bases not matched to a gene: 4. CDR3 protein: CASSPRLAGNEQFF. The CDR3 DNA is TGTGCCAGCAGCCCGAGACTAGCGGGGAATGAGCAGTTCTTC.

This clone has just a few counts. CDR3 nucleotide sequence: TGTGCCAGCAGCGGTCAGAACACCGGGGAGCTGTTTTTT. Translating gives CASSGQNTGELFF. V is TRBV9 and J is TRBJ2-2, with D unresolved. Germline CDR1 SGDLS, CDR2 YYNGEE. This CDR3 contains 13 residues. The ends were cut back, 3 bases at V and 1 base at J, with 4 bases in the middle.

CDR3 DNA sequence: TGTGCCAGCAGTTCAGGGTCGGAAATCTCCTACGAGCAGTACTTC. Translated: CASSSGSEISYEQYF. V gene TRBV28 combines with J gene TRBJ2-7; D possibly corresponds to TRBD1 (5 bases). The CDR3 has 15 residues. The germline V gene encodes CDR1 MDHEN and CDR2 SYDVKM. V lost 4 bases and J lost 0, with 13 bases in between.

This clone was detected a few times. The chain uses TRBV29-1 and TRBJ2-2, with 7 bases fitting TRBD2. The trim removed 4 bases at V and 5 bases at J, leaving 1 base unmatched. This CDR3 comprises 12 residues. Germline V lookup: CDR1 SQVTM, CDR2 ANQGSEA. CDR3 in amino acids: CSVVGGTGELFF. CDR3 nucleotides: TGCAGCGTTGTGGGGGGGACCGGGGAGCTGTTTTTT.

The genes are TRBV12-5 and TRBJ1-1; D unclear. Trimming stripped 5 bases from V and 0 bases from J, with 4 bases between. The V gene's germline CDR1 is LGHNT and CDR2 FRNRAP. The CDR3 spans 12 residues. DNA for the CDR3: TGTGCTAGTGGTCCAATGAACACTGAAGCTTTCTTT. Encoded protein: CASGPMNTEAFF.

The rearrangement joins TRBV4-3 to TRBJ1-5; D gene ambiguous. Looked up from germline, CDR1 is LGHNA and CDR2 is YSLEER. V shed 1 base and J shed 0 bases, with 7 bases lying between them. This CDR3 is built from 15 residues. The CDR3 loop is CASSQVIDSNQPQHF. The CDR3 coding sequence is TGCGCCAGCAGCCAAGTCATAGATAGCAATCAGCCCCAGCATTTT.